Given below is one T cell receptor beta chain in context. The target antigen is unknown. The data were produced by immunoSEQ multiplex PCR, yet TCRdb's version contains in-frame clones alone and is incomplete. This sample yields over 120,000 clones, of which around 90% are seen a single time; approximately 5.6% belongs to the top ten. The CDR3 length is 15 residues. The germline gives CDR1 LNHDA, CDR2 SQIVND (reference sequence). V was clipped by 5 bases and J by 0 bases, with 11 bases between them. This entry belongs to a study of T cell responses to AZD1222 COVID-19 vaccine. Findings of the study overall: Per reports, nearly half of all spike-specific TCRs target regions that are unmutated in variants. Two AZD1222 doses significantly raised spike-specific TCR breadth and depth over controls.

The sample here was peripheral blood, taken 28 days after the second dose of the MenACWY control vaccine. This rearrangement joins TRBV19 to TRBJ1-3; D is uncertain. The receptor was isolated from an adult who received the MenACWY meningococcal vaccine as a control. CDR3 sequence: CASSVDGSSGNTIYF. CDR3 sequence (DNA): TGTGCCAGTAGTGTGGACGGCAGCTCTGGAAACACCATATATTTT.